This TCR beta chain was sequenced during a study of OX40 agonist ivuxolimab in advanced cancers. General notes on the study: The costimulatory receptor OX40 (CD134) was targeted by ivuxolimab, a fully human IgG2 agonistic monoclonal antibody. Intravenous ivuxolimab was administered to patients every 2 weeks at six dose levels: 0.01, 0.1, 0.3, 1.5, 3 and 10 mg/kg. The paper describes the monotherapy dose-escalation part (N of about 47 patients) of the phase I trial of ivuxolimab. The point of sequencing TCRbeta in the periphery was to test whether ivuxolimab changed TCR sequence diversity and drove clonal T-cell expansion. Partial responses were achieved by three dose-escalation patients, of whom one had hepatocellular carcinoma and two had cutaneous melanoma. Prior anti-PD-1, anti-PD-L1 or anti-CTLA-4 therapy was permitted, and 35% to 40% of dose-escalation patients had received checkpoint inhibitors. In the dose-escalation cohort, more than 80% of patients were male, and the mean age was around 60 years with a range of roughly 23 to 90. Among the roughly 50 dose-escalation patients, about 20 had hepatocellular carcinoma, 15 melanoma, 9 renal cell carcinoma and 9 head and neck cancer. The research as a whole found: In partial responders in the 0.1-3.0 mg/kg groups, normalized peripheral clonal expansion was found to be among the lowest, especially among CD8+ T cells. The antigen specificity of the clonally expanded peripheral T cells was not determined. On average, CD8+ T cells showed more expanded clones than CD4+ T cells after ivuxolimab. At doses of 0.1 to 3.0 mg/kg, clonal expansion of both CD4+ and CD8+ blood T cells was observed from baseline to week 6. Low levels of normalized T-cell clonal expansion were also seen in some patients who did not respond.

The CDR3 runs 13 residues from the cysteine to the phenylalanine. The DNA shown is the 39-base CDR3, in frame from base 1. Cut back by 6 bases and 7 bases, the V and J ends lie 12 bases apart. Via the germline V gene, CDR1 is MNHNS and CDR2 SASEGT. To sequence the TCRbeta CDR3 region, genomic DNA was isolated from the sorted cells. The immunoSEQ Assay was used for sequencing of TCRbeta CDR3 regions. As stored in TCRdb, this immuneACCESS dataset retains in-frame rearrangements with V and J assigned. A fraction of the clones does not appear; measured against another copy, unresolved V genes explain less than half of the discrepancy, and the remainder lacks a known reason. This sample lists over 85,000 clones; 87% were detected once. In total, the top ten clones hold roughly 0.52% of the sample. Comments on this clone: The specificity of this receptor is unknown. No much larger clone exists at a distance of one base, and base qualities are not known.

Patients with a history of autoimmune disease or receiving systemic immunosuppression were excluded from the trial. Peripheral blood for TCR sequencing was collected from all dose cohorts at baseline, on cycle 4 day 1, and on cycle 7 day 1. Samples were obtained from an open-label, multicenter, first-in-human phase I dose-escalation trial of ivuxolimab. The trial enrolled adults with locally advanced or metastatic head and neck squamous cell, hepatocellular, melanoma or renal cell carcinoma. Before TCR sequencing, CD4+ T cells and CD8+ T cells were sorted from peripheral blood as separate populations.

The source is an adult with an advanced solid tumor such as melanoma, head and neck, liver or kidney cancer. Recombination linked TRBV6-1 to TRBJ2-2, with the D segment identity uncertain. This material consisted of CD4+ or CD8+ T cells sorted from blood, taken in a trial of the OX40 agonist ivuxolimab. The CDR3 amino acid sequence is: CASRSTGVGELFF. The nucleotide sequence is given as TGTGCCAGCAGGAGCACTGGGGTCGGGGAGCTGTTTTTT.